The source of this TCR beta chain is a study of blood T cell repertoires in COVID-19. Using immunoSEQ multiplex PCR, the repertoire was profiled, and TCRdb retains in-frame clones only, with some absent. The sample has about 230,000 clones; approximately 88% are singletons. CDR1 is SQVTM, CDR2 ANQGSEA, per germline. The CDR3 extends over 13 amino acids. Trimming stripped 1 base from V and 7 bases from J, with 13 bases between. This TCR derives from a woman in her thirties who had been exposed to COVID-19. The sample consisted of PBMCs or T cells enriched from blood (not recorded which). The chain joins TRBV29-1 to TRBJ1-2, with D perhaps matching TRBD1 (5 bases). Here the CDR3 DNA reads TGCAGCGTTGAAGCCCAGACAGTAGCTGGCTACACCTTC. It is translated as CSVEAQTVAGYTF.